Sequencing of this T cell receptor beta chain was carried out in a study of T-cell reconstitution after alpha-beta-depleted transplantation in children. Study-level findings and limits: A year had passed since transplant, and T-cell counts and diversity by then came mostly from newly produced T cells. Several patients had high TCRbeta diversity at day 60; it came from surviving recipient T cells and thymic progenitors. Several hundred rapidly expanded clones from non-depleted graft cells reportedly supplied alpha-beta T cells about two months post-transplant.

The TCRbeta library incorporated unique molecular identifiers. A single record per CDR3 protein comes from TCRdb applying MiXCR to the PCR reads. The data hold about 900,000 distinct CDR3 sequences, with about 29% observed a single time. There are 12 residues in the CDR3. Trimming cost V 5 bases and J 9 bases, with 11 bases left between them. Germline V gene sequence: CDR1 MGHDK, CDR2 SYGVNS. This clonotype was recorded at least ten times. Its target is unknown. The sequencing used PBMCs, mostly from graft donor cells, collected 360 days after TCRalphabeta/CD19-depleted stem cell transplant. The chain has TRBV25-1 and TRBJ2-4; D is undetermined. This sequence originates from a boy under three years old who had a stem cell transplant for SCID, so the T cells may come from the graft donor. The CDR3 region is CASSRIGGIQYF. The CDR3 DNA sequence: TGTGCCAGCAGTAGGATCGGCGGCATTCAGTACTTC. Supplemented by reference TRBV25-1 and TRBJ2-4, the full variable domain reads EADIYQTPRYLVIGTGKKITLECSQTMGHDKMYWYQQDPGMELHLIHYSYGVNSTEKGDLSSESTVSRIRTEHFPLTLESARPSHTSQYLCASSRIGGIQYFGAGTRLSVL.